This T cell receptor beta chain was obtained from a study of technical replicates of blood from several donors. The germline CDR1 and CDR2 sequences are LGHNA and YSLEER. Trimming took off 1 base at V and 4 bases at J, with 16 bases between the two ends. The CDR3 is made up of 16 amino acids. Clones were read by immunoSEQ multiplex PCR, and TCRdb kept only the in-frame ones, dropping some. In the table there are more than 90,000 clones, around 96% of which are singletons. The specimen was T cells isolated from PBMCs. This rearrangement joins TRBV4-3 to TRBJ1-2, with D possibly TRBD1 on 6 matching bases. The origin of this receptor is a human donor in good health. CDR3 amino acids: CASSQVSGTPTYGYTF. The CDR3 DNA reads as TGCGCCAGCAGCCAAGTTTCCGGGACACCAACCTATGGCTACACCTTC.